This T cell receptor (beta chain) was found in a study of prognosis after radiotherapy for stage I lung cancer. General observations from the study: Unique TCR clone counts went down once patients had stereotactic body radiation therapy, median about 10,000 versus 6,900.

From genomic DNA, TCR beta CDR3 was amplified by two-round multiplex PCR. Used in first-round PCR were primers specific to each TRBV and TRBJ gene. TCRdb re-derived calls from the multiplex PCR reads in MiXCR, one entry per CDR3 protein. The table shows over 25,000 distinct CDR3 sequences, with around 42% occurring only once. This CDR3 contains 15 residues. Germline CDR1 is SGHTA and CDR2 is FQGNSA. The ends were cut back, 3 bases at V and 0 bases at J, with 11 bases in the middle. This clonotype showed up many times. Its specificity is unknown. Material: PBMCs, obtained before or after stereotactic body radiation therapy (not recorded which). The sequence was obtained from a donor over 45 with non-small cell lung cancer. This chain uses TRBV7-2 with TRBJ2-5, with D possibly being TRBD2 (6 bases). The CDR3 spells CASSFRRGHQETQYF. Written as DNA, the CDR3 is TGTGCCAGCAGCTTTCGGCGGGGCCACCAAGAGACCCAGTACTTC. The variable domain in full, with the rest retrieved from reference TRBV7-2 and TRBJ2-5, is GAGVSQSPSNKVTEKGKDVELRCDPISGHTALYWYRQSLGQGLEFLIYFQGNSAPDKSGLPSDRFSAERTGGSVSTLTIQRTQQEDSAVYLCASSFRRGHQETQYFGPGTRLLVL.